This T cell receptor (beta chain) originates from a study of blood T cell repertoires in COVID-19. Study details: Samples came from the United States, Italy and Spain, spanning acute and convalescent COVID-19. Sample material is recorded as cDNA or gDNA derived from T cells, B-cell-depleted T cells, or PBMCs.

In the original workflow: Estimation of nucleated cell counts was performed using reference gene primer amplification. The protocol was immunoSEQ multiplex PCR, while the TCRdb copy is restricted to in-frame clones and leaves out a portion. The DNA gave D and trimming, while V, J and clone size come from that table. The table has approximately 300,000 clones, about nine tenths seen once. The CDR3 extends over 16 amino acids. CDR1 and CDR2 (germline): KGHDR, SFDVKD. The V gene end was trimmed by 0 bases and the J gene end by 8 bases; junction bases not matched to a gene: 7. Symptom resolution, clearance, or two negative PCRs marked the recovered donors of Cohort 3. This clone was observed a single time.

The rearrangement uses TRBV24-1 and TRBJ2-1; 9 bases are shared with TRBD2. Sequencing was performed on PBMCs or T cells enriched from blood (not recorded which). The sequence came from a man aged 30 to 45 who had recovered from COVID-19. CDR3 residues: CATSDLGLAGRHEQFF. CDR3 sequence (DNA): TGTGCCACCAGTGATTTGGGGCTAGCGGGAAGGCATGAGCAGTTCTTC.